The present TCR beta chain was sequenced within a study of blood T cell repertoires in COVID-19. Trimming cost V 3 bases and J 3 bases; bases outside gene matches: 16. The CDR3 length is 19 residues. In germline, CDR1 is LNHNV, CDR2 YYDKDF (reference sequence). Using immunoSEQ multiplex PCR, the repertoire was profiled, and TCRdb retains in-frame clones only, with some absent. The data contain some 100,000 clones, 85% of them singletons. The origin of this receptor is an older woman with active or convalescent COVID-19. Sequencing used peripheral blood. The V gene is TRBV15, the J gene TRBJ2-1; 8 bases agree with TRBD2. As DNA, the CDR3 is TGTGCCACCAGCAGGGAGAGGGGCGGCGGGAGGAGTGGCTACAATGAGCAGTTCTTC. Amino acid sequence: CATSRERGGGRSGYNEQFF.